Listed below are T cell receptor beta chains from one sample, sequenced in a study of prognosis after radiotherapy for stage I lung cancer. TCRdb re-analysed the multiplex PCR reads in MiXCR, keeping a single row per CDR3 protein. The data show tens of thousands of distinct CDR3 sequences, with 30% to 40% seen just once and around 10% held by the top ten. The material was PBMCs, obtained before or after stereotactic body radiation therapy (not recorded which). The origin of the receptors is a donor of 50 years or more with non-small cell lung cancer. The CDR3 runs from the conserved cysteine through the conserved F or W. The D gene is left open where the match is weak. Rows may omit the clone size; those that give it use once, few, many or a size class.

TRBJ1-2,TRBD1,TRBV2,many,TGTGCCAGCAGTGCAGGGGGCGTTAATGGCTACACCTTC,CASSAGGVNGYTF
TRBJ2-7,TRBD2,TRBV20-1,NA,TGCAGTGATAGAGGGGGGACTAGAGGTCTCTCCTACGAGCAGTACTTC,CSDRGGTRGLSYEQYF
TRBJ2-3,NA,TRBV6-2/TRBV6-3,NA,TGTGCCAGCAGTCTCCGGGTGAATACGAAGTATTTT,CASSLRVNTKYF
TRBJ1-1,NA,TRBV6-1,many,TGTGCCAGCAGTGAAGGGGGGTTGGGGGTAAGGTCTGAAGCTTTCTTT,CASSEGGLGVRSEAFF
TRBJ2-1,TRBD1,TRBV20-1,NA,TGCAGTGCCCCGGGACAGGGGTTAGGAGGTGAGCAGTTCTTC,CSAPGQGLGGEQFF
TRBJ2-1,NA,TRBV2,medium-sized,TGTGCCAGCAGTGAAGGGTTTGTGGGGAGTGAGCAGTTCTTC,CASSEGFVGSEQFF
TRBJ2-1,TRBD1,TRBV15,medium-sized,TGTGCCACCAGCAGAGAGTCTAGGGGACAGGGCGAGCAGTTCTTC,CATSRESRGQGEQFF
TRBJ1-3,NA,TRBV7-2,many,TGTGCCAGCAGCTTAGCGAGAAGGACAGTCTCTGACTCTGGAAACACCATATATTTT,CASSLARRTVSDSGNTIYF
TRBJ2-3,TRBD2,TRBV29-1,many,TGCAGCGTTGTGGGCGGGGGGTCAAGCACAGATACGCAGTATTTT,CSVVGGGSSTDTQYF
TRBJ2-3,NA,TRBV9,many,TGTGCCAGCAGCCCTGGGGACACTAGCGCTGCAGATACGCAGTATTTT,CASSPGDTSAADTQYF
TRBJ2-7,TRBD2,TRBV6-2/TRBV6-3,NA,TGTGACAGCAGTTACGGGGGACTAGGCGACGAGCAGTACTTC,CDSSYGGLGDEQYF
TRBJ2-6,TRBD2,TRBV27,NA,TGTGCCAGCAGGAGCGGGGGGGCCGGGGCCAACGTCCTGACTTTC,CASRSGGAGANVLTF
TRBJ1-2,NA,TRBV5-1,many,TGCGCCAGCAGCTTTCAGGGCGGGAAGCGGGGCTACACCTTC,CASSFQGGKRGYTF
TRBJ2-7,TRBD1,TRBV7-9,many,TGTGCCAGCACCTCAGGGGGCTCGAGGGAGCAGTACTTC,CASTSGGSREQYF
TRBJ1-1,NA,TRBV19,many,TGTGCCAGTATCCCGAGACAGGAGGGCACTGAAGCTTTCTTT,CASIPRQEGTEAFF
TRBJ1-2,NA,TRBV6-5,many,TGTGCCAGCAGTTACTTACTTGCCGACAGGCGCTATGGCTACACCTTC,CASSYLLADRRYGYTF
TRBJ1-4,NA,TRBV28,many,TGTGCCAGCAACACTCCGGAGAGGGAAAAACTGTTTTTT,CASNTPEREKLFF
TRBJ2-1,TRBD2,TRBV19,many,TGTGCCAGTAGTATGACTAGCGGGAGTCCCGCCAATGAGCAGTTCTTC,CASSMTSGSPANEQFF
TRBJ2-3,NA,TRBV5-6,many,TGTGCCAGCAGCTCAGGGACCGCCCACACAGATACGCAGTATTTT,CASSSGTAHTDTQYF
TRBJ2-3,TRBD2,TRBV6-2/TRBV6-3,NA,TGTGCCAGCAGTTACTCTAGCGGGAGCACAGATACGCAGTATTTT,CASSYSSGSTDTQYF
TRBJ1-3,NA,TRBV5-4,once,TGTGCCAGCAGCTCCAGGGGTTTGTTTGGAAACACCATATATTTT,CASSSRGLFGNTIYF
TRBJ2-7,TRBD1,TRBV11-1,NA,TGTGCCAGCATCTTAGTACAGGGGTACTCCTACGAGCAGTACTTC,CASILVQGYSYEQYF
TRBJ2-1,NA,TRBV28,many,TGTGCCAGCAGCTCAGATCGGAATGAGCAGTTCTTC,CASSSDRNEQFF
TRBJ2-1,TRBD2,TRBV3-1,many,TGTGCCAGCAGCCGAGGGACTAGCGGGGGTAGCTCCTACAATGAGCAGTTCTTC,CASSRGTSGGSSYNEQFF